Below, 3 T cell receptor beta chains from the same sample are listed, as sequenced in a study of shared clonotypes between healthy human individuals. Data came from immunoSEQ multiplex PCR; TCRdb stores just in-frame clones and leaves some out. The sample lists over 850,000 clones, 70% to 80% occurring once. The material sequenced was memory CD4+ T cells from PBMCs. Noted subset: CD45RA-negative fraction. Receptors were obtained from a man aged 18 to 29 in good health. Some clones in this sample may be carry-over from other donors' samples.

This clone was seen a few times. The chain carries TRBV10-1 and TRBJ2-3, with D perhaps matching TRBD1 (6 bases). V lost 4 bases to trimming and J lost 0 bases, with 8 bases between them. The germline V gene encodes CDR1 WNHNN and CDR2 SYGVQD (reference sequence). The CDR3 is 14 amino acids. This CDR3 is CASSATGSTDTQYF. For the CDR3, the DNA is TGCGCCAGCAGTGCGACAGGAAGCACAGATACGCAGTATTTT.

This chain links TRBV19 with TRBJ1-2; TRBD1 agrees at 8 bases. After removal of 6 bases from V and 5 bases from J, the junction contained 5 bases not matched to a gene. The germline V gene has CDR1 LNHDA and CDR2 SQIVND (reference sequence). The CDR3 runs to 13 residues. The DNA of the CDR3 is TGTGCCAGTAGAGGACAGGGTGCGTATGGCTACACCTTC. Protein: CASRGQGAYGYTF.

V gene TRBV5-1 combines with J gene TRBJ2-5; the match to TRBD1 covers 9 bases. The CDR3 covers 14 residues. V was pared by 3 bases and J by 4 bases, with 4 bases of the junction left unmatched. CDR1 is SGHRS and CDR2 is YFSETQ in the germline V gene. In DNA, the CDR3 is TGCGCCAGCAGCTGGGAGACAGGGGGAGAGACCCAGTACTTC. It yields the protein CASSWETGGETQYF. Supplemented by reference TRBV5-1 and TRBJ2-5, the full variable domain reads KAGVTQTPRYLIKTRGQQVTLSCSPISGHRSVSWYQQTPGQGLQFLFEYFSETQRNKGNFPGRFSGRQFSNSRSEMNVSTLELGDSALYLCASSWETGGETQYFGPGTRLLVL.